A selection of T cell receptor beta chains follows, all from one sample in a study of T cell responses to AZD1222 COVID-19 vaccine. Clones were read by immunoSEQ multiplex PCR, and TCRdb kept only the in-frame ones, dropping some. The sample consists of 90,000 to 110,000 clones, more than 75% of them appearing once. Here the sequenced sample was peripheral blood, taken on day 0 of AZD1222 vaccination. The receptors originated from an adult in good health. The CDR3 runs from the conserved cysteine through the conserved F or W. The D gene is left open where the match is weak. Part of the rows lack a size; the others show once, few, many or a class for expanded clones.

cdr3_aa cdr3_nt j_call d_call v_call clone_size
CASSARSRAYEQYF TGTGCCAGCAGCGCCCGTAGCAGGGCCTACGAGCAGTACTTC TRBJ2-7 - TRBV7-8 -
CATQMAAEAFF TGTGCCACCCAGATGGCGGCTGAAGCTTTCTTT TRBJ1-1 - TRBV15 -
CASSPDRTNYGYTF TGTGCCAGCAGCCCGGACAGGACTAACTATGGCTACACCTTC TRBJ1-2 TRBD1 TRBV2 -
CASSSPSSKNYGYTF TGTGCCAGCAGTTCCCCGAGTAGCAAAAACTATGGCTACACCTTC TRBJ1-2 - TRBV27 -
CASSKGQGVTGELFF TGTGCCAGCAGTAAGGGACAGGGGGTGACCGGGGAGCTGTTTTTT TRBJ2-2 TRBD1 TRBV6-5 -
CASSYGAPGYEQYF TGTGCCAGCAGTTACGGGGCCCCGGGGTACGAGCAGTACTTC TRBJ2-7 - TRBV6-2/TRBV6-3 -
CASSQDHQLYNEQFF TGCGCCAGCAGCCAAGATCACCAGCTCTACAATGAGCAGTTCTTC TRBJ2-1 - TRBV4-3 few
CASGLVPYGSSNQPQHF TGTGCTAGTGGTTTGGTACCTTATGGTTCCAGCAATCAGCCCCAGCATTTT TRBJ1-5 - TRBV12-5 -
CAWRGIGKNTEAFF TGTGCCTGGAGGGGGATCGGGAAGAACACTGAAGCTTTCTTT TRBJ1-1 - TRBV30 -
CASSEREGEAFF TGTGCCAGCAGTGAACGGGAAGGTGAAGCTTTCTTT TRBJ1-1 - TRBV6-4 -
CASSERSGTHNSGNTIYF TGTGCCAGCAGTGAACGATCCGGGACACACAACTCTGGAAACACCATATATTTT TRBJ1-3 - TRBV25-1 -
CASSLGPNGGSPLHF TGTGCCAGCAGCTTAGGGCCGAACGGTGGTTCACCCCTCCACTTT TRBJ1-6 - TRBV11-2 once
CASSPGTGRGEQYF TGTGCCAGCAGCCCCGGGACAGGAAGAGGCGAGCAGTACTTC TRBJ2-7 TRBD1 TRBV11-3 once
CASSLVDEQFF TGTGCCAGCAGTTTGGTAGATGAGCAGTTCTTC TRBJ2-1 - TRBV12-3/TRBV12-4 -
CASSYGLAGGGEQFF TGCGCCAGCAGCTACGGACTAGCGGGGGGAGGGGAGCAGTTCTTC TRBJ2-1 TRBD2 TRBV5-1 -
CASSQEIGPLHF TGTGCCAGCAGCCAAGAGATCGGCCCCCTCCACTTT TRBJ1-6 - TRBV3-1/TRBV3-2 -
CASSYLTSGSYNEQFF TGTGCCAGCAGTTACCTAACTAGCGGCTCCTACAATGAGCAGTTCTTC TRBJ2-1 TRBD2 TRBV6-6 once
CSVRTGGAYEQYF TGCAGCGTTCGGACAGGGGGCGCCTACGAGCAGTACTTC TRBJ2-7 TRBD1 TRBV29-1 -
CASSLHRGLGGELFF TGTGCCAGCAGCCTCCACAGGGGGCTAGGCGGGGAGCTGTTTTTT TRBJ2-2 TRBD1 TRBV11-3 -
CASSIRMGALVTNEKLFF TGTGCCAGTAGTATCCGTATGGGTGCCCTAGTAACTAATGAAAAACTGTTTTTT TRBJ1-4 - TRBV19 -
CASSFSLAPNTEAFF TGCGCCAGCAGTTTTTCCCTGGCACCGAACACTGAAGCTTTCTTT TRBJ1-1 - TRBV4-3 few
CASSIRDYNEQFF TGTGCCAGTAGTATCAGGGACTACAATGAGCAGTTCTTC TRBJ2-1 - TRBV19 -
CASSFSQHEKLFF TGTGCCAGTAGTTTCTCTCAACACGAAAAACTGTTTTTT TRBJ1-4 - TRBV19 -
CASRSDRESSPLHF TGTGCCAGTAGGAGCGACAGGGAGAGTTCACCCCTCCACTTT TRBJ1-6 TRBD1 TRBV19 -
CASSLGDRNYGYTF TGTGCCAGCAGCTTAGGGGACAGGAACTATGGCTACACCTTC TRBJ1-2 TRBD1 TRBV7-9 -
CASSQGASGADEKLFF TGTGCCAGCAGCCAAGGGGCATCAGGGGCGGATGAAAAACTGTTTTTT TRBJ1-4 - TRBV4-2 -
CASSQVGGTTEAFF TGTGCCAGCAGCCAAGTGGGGGGGACCACTGAAGCTTTCTTT TRBJ1-1 - TRBV7-9 -
CASGARQGINQPQHF TGTGCCAGCGGAGCAAGGCAGGGGATAAATCAGCCCCAGCATTTT TRBJ1-5 - TRBV6-5 -
CASSHRQGYGYTF TGCGCCAGCAGCCATAGACAGGGGTATGGCTACACCTTC TRBJ1-2 TRBD1 TRBV4-3 -
CASSVGGAVNTEAFF TGTGCCAGCAGCGTAGGAGGGGCGGTTAACACTGAAGCTTTCTTT TRBJ1-1 - TRBV9 few
CASSERDRGRRRLANTEAFF TGTGCCAGCAGCGAGCGGGACAGGGGGCGTAGGCGTCTCGCGAACACTGAAGCTTTCTTT TRBJ1-1 TRBD1 TRBV5-8 -
CASSLEGQPQHF TGTGCCAGCAGCTTAGAGGGGCAGCCCCAGCATTTT TRBJ1-5 - TRBV13 -
CASSLGAPGSGNTIYF TGCGCCAGCAGCTTGGGGGCCCCGGGGTCCGGAAACACCATATATTTT TRBJ1-3 - TRBV5-1 -
CASSQDTVGGTYGYTF TGCGCCAGCAGCCAAGATACTGTGGGAGGAACATATGGCTACACCTTC TRBJ1-2 - TRBV4-3 -
CASSPGTMVNAGELFF TGCGCCAGCAGCCCGGGGACGATGGTGAACGCCGGGGAGCTGTTTTTT TRBJ2-2 - TRBV5-1 -
CASSLARDRDRPYGYTF TGTGCCAGCAGCTTAGCGAGGGACAGGGATCGTCCCTATGGCTACACCTTC TRBJ1-2 TRBD1 TRBV7-8 -
CASSLADRVGSPLHF TGCGCCAGCAGCTTGGCGGACAGGGTGGGTTCACCCCTCCACTTT TRBJ1-6 TRBD1 TRBV5-1 -